This is a list of T cell receptor beta chains from one sample in a study of cytomegalovirus exposure and HLA in healthy donors. Assay: immunoSEQ multiplex PCR; the TCRdb copy retains only in-frame clones and omits some. The sample has some 140,000 clones; 86% are singletons. The source material was PBMCs. All receptors derive from a man aged 18 to 29 in good health and CMV-seropositive. Both conserved end residues are part of each CDR3. A D gene is named only where the DNA matches it firmly. Clone size is given for some rows only: seen once, a few or many times, or a class if the clone is expanded.

V gene	clone size	D gene	J gene	CDR3 DNA	CDR3 protein
TRBV14	few	NA	TRBJ2-7	TGTGCCAGCAGCCAAGATACTTCCTACGAGCAGTACTTC	CASSQDTSYEQYF
TRBV6-5	NA	TRBD2	TRBJ2-5	TGTGCCAGCAGTTACGGACTAGCGGGATTGCAGACCCAGTACTTC	CASSYGLAGLQTQYF
TRBV10-1	NA	TRBD2	TRBJ2-5	TGCGCCAGTGCTTCCGGGACTAGAATTTGGCAAGAGACCCAGTACTTC	CASASGTRIWQETQYF
TRBV19	once	NA	TRBJ2-2	TGTGCCAGTATCTCCCAGACAAACCCGAACACCGGGGAGCTGTTTTTT	CASISQTNPNTGELFF
TRBV29-1	NA	NA	TRBJ1-1	TGCAGCGTTGTACAGGGTTTGAACACTGAAGCTTTCTTT	CSVVQGLNTEAFF
TRBV9	NA	NA	TRBJ1-1	TGTGCCAGCAGCGTAGCAGCAGGGCTGAACACTGAAGCTTTCTTT	CASSVAAGLNTEAFF
TRBV7-2	NA	TRBD2	TRBJ2-2	TGTGCCAGCAGCTTAGCAGGGACTAGCGGGTACACCGGGGAGCTGTTTTTT	CASSLAGTSGYTGELFF
TRBV14	NA	NA	TRBJ2-7	TGTGCCAGCAGCCAATCGGCCAGGGTATACGAGCAGTACTTC	CASSQSARVYEQYF
TRBV29-1	few	NA	TRBJ1-1	TGCAGCGTTGCAACAGGATCCGGGGCTTTCTTT	CSVATGSGAFF
TRBV13	NA	TRBD1	TRBJ1-6	TGTGCCAGCAGCTTAAGGACAGGGGGAGGGTCACCCCTCCACTTT	CASSLRTGGGSPLHF
TRBV5-6	NA	NA	TRBJ2-3	TGTGCCAGCAGCCCTTTGATGGGGGGGCGGTATACAGATACGCAGTATTTT	CASSPLMGGRYTDTQYF
TRBV2	NA	NA	TRBJ2-1	TGTGCCAGCTTTTTAGGGCAGGGAGGCAATGAGCAGTTCTTC	CASFLGQGGNEQFF
TRBV7-9	NA	NA	TRBJ1-2	TGTGCCAGCAGCCCGGAGGGTGGCAGGGTAAACTATGGCTACACCTTC	CASSPEGGRVNYGYTF
TRBV6-4	NA	NA	TRBJ2-2	TGTGCCAGCAGTGAAGAGGGCGTCACCGGGGAGCTGTTTTTT	CASSEEGVTGELFF
TRBV4-1	NA	NA	TRBJ1-1	TGCGCCAGCAGCCAAGAACTCATAAGGAACACTGAAGCTTTCTTT	CASSQELIRNTEAFF
TRBV7-9	NA	NA	TRBJ1-2	TGTGCCAGCAGCAAACCCGGGACAACCTCGCTCTCCACCTTC	CASSKPGTTSLSTF
TRBV4-1	NA	NA	TRBJ2-5	TGCGCCAGCAGCCAAGTTAGAAGCAGGGGAGAGACCCAGTACTTC	CASSQVRSRGETQYF
TRBV7-2	NA	NA	TRBJ2-3	TGTGCCAGCAGCTTCACAGGAAGCACAGATACGCAGTATTTT	CASSFTGSTDTQYF
TRBV4-3	NA	TRBD1	TRBJ2-5	TGCGCCAGCAGCCAAGAACAGGGGGACTTCCAAGAGACCCAGTACTTC	CASSQEQGDFQETQYF
TRBV27	NA	TRBD2	TRBJ2-1	TGTGCCAGCAGTTTATATGCAGCGGGGGGTAACAATGAGCAGTTCTTC	CASSLYAAGGNNEQFF
TRBV5-4	NA	NA	TRBJ1-1	TGTGCCAGCAGCATAGGCAGGGTGGGCACTGAAGCTTTCTTT	CASSIGRVGTEAFF
TRBV4-3	few	TRBD2	TRBJ2-7	TGCGCCAGCAGCCCCGAGCGGGAGCTCGACGAGCAGTACTTC	CASSPERELDEQYF
TRBV4-3	NA	TRBD2	TRBJ2-2	TGCGCCAGCAGCCAAAGGGAGCGGGGGGGCACCGGGGAGCTGTTTTTT	CASSQRERGGTGELFF
TRBV5-6	once	TRBD1	TRBJ2-7	TGTGCCAGCAGCCGGGACAGAAGTTACGAGCAGTACTTC	CASSRDRSYEQYF
TRBV19	NA	TRBD2	TRBJ2-7	TGTGCCAGTAGTATAAGCGGGACCTCCTACGAGCAGTACTTC	CASSISGTSYEQYF
TRBV4-3	NA	NA	TRBJ1-2	TGCGCCAGCAGCCAAGGACGGCAGGGGAGCTATGGCTACACCTTC	CASSQGRQGSYGYTF
TRBV30	NA	NA	TRBJ1-3	TGTGCCTGGAGTGTACAGGGAAACACCATATATTTT	CAWSVQGNTIYF
TRBV5-1	NA	TRBD1	TRBJ1-4	TGCGCCAGCAGCACTAATACAGGGGGCGGTGAAAAACTGTTTTTT	CASSTNTGGGEKLFF
TRBV9	NA	NA	TRBJ2-7	TGTGCCAGCAGCGCCGCTACTAACGAGCAGTACTTC	CASSAATNEQYF
TRBV7-9	NA	NA	TRBJ2-3	TGTGCCAGCAGCTCCATCACAGATACGCAGTATTTT	CASSSITDTQYF
TRBV9	NA	TRBD2	TRBJ2-1	TGTGCCAGCAGCGTAGGGGGAGGAGGGAGGGCCGCAAATGAGCAGTTCTTC	CASSVGGGGRAANEQFF
TRBV7-9	many	NA	TRBJ2-7	TGTGCCAGCAGCTCTTACAGGCGCCCCCTCCACGAGCAGTACTTC	CASSSYRRPLHEQYF
TRBV5-6	NA	TRBD1	TRBJ2-7	TGTGCCAGCACTACAGGACAGGGGGCGACCTACGAGCAGTACTTC	CASTTGQGATYEQYF
TRBV6-5	NA	TRBD1	TRBJ2-2	TGTGCCAGCAGTTACTCGGGGGCAGGGGGCACCGGGGAGCTGTTTTTT	CASSYSGAGGTGELFF
TRBV19	NA	TRBD2	TRBJ2-7	TGTGCCAGTAGTACGGACGCGGGAGTGGTGCGGGAGCAGTACTTC	CASSTDAGVVREQYF
TRBV7-4	NA	NA	TRBJ1-6	TGTGCCAGCACGCATCTTCAGGGGAGCTCCTATAATTCACCCCTCCACTTT	CASTHLQGSSYNSPLHF
TRBV5-8	NA	NA	TRBJ2-5	TGTGCCAGCAGCTTCGGCAGGGGGGTCCAAGAGACCCAGTACTTC	CASSFGRGVQETQYF
TRBV18	NA	NA	TRBJ1-6	TGTGCCAGCTCAAAAGGGGGGGCACGAGTTTATTCACCCCTCCACTTT	CASSKGGARVYSPLHF
TRBV27	NA	TRBD1	TRBJ2-7	TGTGCCAGCAGTTTATCGGGACAGCTTGTATCCTACGAGCAGTACTTC	CASSLSGQLVSYEQYF
TRBV30	NA	TRBD2	TRBJ2-3	TGTGCCTGGAGCGTCGGCGGGAGTGGGACAGATACGCAGTATTTT	CAWSVGGSGTDTQYF
TRBV7-8	NA	TRBD1	TRBJ1-5	TGTGCCAGCAGCGACGGGACAGTTTATAGCAATCAGCCCCAGCATTTT	CASSDGTVYSNQPQHF
TRBV6-6	NA	NA	TRBJ2-3	TGTGCCAGCAAGGGGGCAGATACGCAGTATTTT	CASKGADTQYF
TRBV29-1	NA	NA	TRBJ2-5	TGCAGCGTTGAAGCCCGGGGGCAAGAGACCCAGTACTTC	CSVEARGQETQYF
TRBV4-3	NA	NA	TRBJ1-4	TGCGCCAGCAGCCAAGGTGGAGGGGTCGCAACTAATGAAAAACTGTTTTTT	CASSQGGGVATNEKLFF
TRBV6-1	NA	NA	TRBJ1-2	TGTGCCAGCAGCAATCAGGGCGGCTACACCTTC	CASSNQGGYTF